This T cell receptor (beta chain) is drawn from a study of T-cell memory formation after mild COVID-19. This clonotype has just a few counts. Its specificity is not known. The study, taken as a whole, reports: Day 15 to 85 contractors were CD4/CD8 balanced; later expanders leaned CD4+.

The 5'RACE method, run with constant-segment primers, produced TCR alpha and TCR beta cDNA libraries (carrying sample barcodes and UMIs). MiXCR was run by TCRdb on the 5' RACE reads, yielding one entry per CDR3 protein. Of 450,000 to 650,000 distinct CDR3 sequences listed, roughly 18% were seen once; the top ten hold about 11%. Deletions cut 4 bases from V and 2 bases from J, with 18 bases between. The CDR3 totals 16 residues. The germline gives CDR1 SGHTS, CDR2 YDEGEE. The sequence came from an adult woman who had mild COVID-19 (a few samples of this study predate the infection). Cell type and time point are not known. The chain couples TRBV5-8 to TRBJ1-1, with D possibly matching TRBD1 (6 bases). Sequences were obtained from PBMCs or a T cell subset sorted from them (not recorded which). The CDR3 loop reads CASSRTPPTGNTEAFF. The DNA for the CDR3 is TGTGCCAGCAGCCGCACCCCCCCGACAGGTAACACTGAAGCTTTCTTT.